This T cell receptor (beta chain) was captured by sequencing in a study of a mutant IDH1 vaccine in newly diagnosed glioma. Time point indicated: week 5, during vaccination. Each dose of the vaccine consisted of 300 ug of mutant IDH1 20-mer peptide, with topical imiquimod. In germline, CDR1 is SGHTA, CDR2 FQGTGA. This CDR3 is 14 amino acids long. V was trimmed by 2 bases and J by 0 bases, leaving 6 bases between them. This clone came up a few times. Its specificity is not known. Produced via immunoSEQ multiplex PCR; TCRdb's table is partial and in-frame only. The sample yields about 75,000 clones, around 90% seen once.

The V and J genes are TRBV7-3 and TRBJ2-3; no clear D gene. The sample here was PBMCs, taken from a glioma patient whose treatment included an IDH1 peptide vaccine. This receptor was taken from a woman aged 45-60 years with glioma. CDR3 loop: CASSLGQSTDTQYF. Written as DNA, the CDR3 is TGTGCCAGCAGCTTAGGGCAGAGCACAGATACGCAGTATTTT.